These T cell receptor beta chains were read from a single sample in a study of CXCR3-negative and CXCR3-positive naive CD8 T cells. TCRdb processed the 5' RACE reads again and assigns one entry to each CDR3 protein, with no DNA. This repertoire includes about 150,000 distinct CDR3 sequences. Sequenced material: naive CXCR3+ CD8+ T cells from blood. The receptor set was obtained from a human donor in good health. Some clones in this sample may be carry-over from other donors' samples. Each CDR3 is given with its conserved first and last residue. Fields, in order: J gene, V gene, CDR3 protein.

J gene: TRBJ2-7; V gene: TRBV2; CDR3 protein: CASSETGSYEQYF
J gene: TRBJ1-1; V gene: TRBV9; CDR3 protein: CASSVGTGGTEAFF
J gene: TRBJ1-1; V gene: TRBV10-2; CDR3 protein: CASGPDQGARTEAFF
J gene: TRBJ2-3; V gene: TRBV12-3/TRBV12-4; CDR3 protein: CASSFRRIFEGHTDTQYF
J gene: TRBJ2-1; V gene: TRBV20-1; CDR3 protein: CSARRTSEGLVEQFF
J gene: TRBJ2-7; V gene: TRBV28; CDR3 protein: CASSKTSGGYYEQYF
J gene: TRBJ2-3; V gene: TRBV3-1; CDR3 protein: CASSQDHRLAGSTDTQYF
J gene: TRBJ2-7; V gene: TRBV5-1; CDR3 protein: CASSPTPAGYEQYF
J gene: TRBJ2-3; V gene: TRBV5-1; CDR3 protein: CASSLAFGQGAKDTQYF
J gene: TRBJ2-7; V gene: TRBV28; CDR3 protein: CASRPTETRYEQYF
J gene: TRBJ2-2; V gene: TRBV7-6; CDR3 protein: CASSPGTERTGELFF
J gene: TRBJ1-2; V gene: TRBV12-3/TRBV12-4; CDR3 protein: CASSWESNYGYTF
J gene: TRBJ2-2; V gene: TRBV9; CDR3 protein: CASSAQEGRRTGELFF
J gene: TRBJ2-2; V gene: TRBV9; CDR3 protein: CASSVDWRGPIGELFF
J gene: TRBJ2-7; V gene: TRBV11-2; CDR3 protein: CASSIIVFFEQYF
J gene: TRBJ2-5; V gene: TRBV7-9; CDR3 protein: CASSQGGQVRYQETQYF
J gene: TRBJ2-1; V gene: TRBV7-3; CDR3 protein: CASSRKIYGTRGRDEEQFF